This TCR beta chain originates from a study of human T cells and chemical hapten exposure. Study information: Upper back patch tests used 0.01% DPC, scored after 6 days.

Between the trimmed V and J ends, which lost 5 bases and 4 bases, there was a span of 11 bases. There are 13 residues in the CDR3. Germline CDR1 reads SEHNR; CDR2 reads FQNEAQ (reference sequence). The time point here: pre-sensitization, week 0. Treatment in this sample: therapeutic diphenylcyclopropenone sensitization with weekly scalp DPC. TCRdb recomputed calls from the RACE reads with MiXCR, one row per CDR3 protein. Of some 300,000 distinct CDR3 sequences in the sample, around 5% are singletons; the top ten hold around 8%. This sequence originates from a woman younger than 30 with alopecia areata. Some clones in this sample may be carry-over from other donors' samples. Specimen: whole blood, collected in connection with sensitization to the hapten diphenylcyclopropenone (DPC). The V call is TRBV7-9, the J call TRBJ1-2; D is undetermined. The CDR3 sequence is CASSPMGTYGYTF. The CDR3 DNA is TGTGCCAGCAGCCCAATGGGAACCTATGGCTACACCTTC.